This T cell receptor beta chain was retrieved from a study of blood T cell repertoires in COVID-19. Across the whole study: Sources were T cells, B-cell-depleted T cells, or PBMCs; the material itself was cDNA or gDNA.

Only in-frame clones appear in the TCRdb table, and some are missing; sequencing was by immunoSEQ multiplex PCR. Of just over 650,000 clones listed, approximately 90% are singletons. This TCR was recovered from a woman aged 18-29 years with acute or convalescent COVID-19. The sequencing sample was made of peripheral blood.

CDR3 sequence (DNA): TGTGCCAGCTCACCAATTCCCTACCCCGGACAGGTCCCTTTCCATGGCTACACCTTC. This codes for CASSPIPYPGQVPFHGYTF. The chain employs TRBV18 and TRBJ1-2; the match to TRBD1 covers 7 bases. Germline trimming cut 2 bases from V and 6 bases from J; bases unmatched to any gene: 21. Germline V gene sequence: CDR1 KGHSH, CDR2 LQKENI. The CDR3 contains 19 residues. Complete variable domain (other parts from reference TRBV18 and TRBJ1-2): NAGVMQNPRHLVRRRGQEARLRCSPMKGHSHVYWYRQLPEEGLKFMVYLQKENIIDESGMPKERFSAEFPKEGPSILRIQQVVRGDSAAYFCASSPIPYPGQVPFHGYTFGSGTRLTVV.